The subject of this entry is one T cell receptor beta chain. With 3 bases clipped from V and 5 bases from J, the junction kept 8 bases outside the gene matches. This CDR3 contains 16 residues. The V gene's germline CDR1 is MNHEY and CDR2 SMNVEV (reference sequence). The method was immunoSEQ multiplex PCR; TCRdb's version includes in-frame clones alone and lacks a portion of them. The sample yields 540,000 or so clones, 75% to 80% seen once. The data originate from a study of shared T cell receptors in the human thymus. The sample was also linked to a second study, of human thymus T cells.

The rearrangement uses TRBV27 and TRBJ2-7, with 12 nucleotides matching TRBD2. The sequenced sample was thymocytes. The TCR was taken from a boy under three years old with a congenital heart defect. The CDR3 spells CASSFGRLAGVHEQYF. The DNA for the CDR3 is TGTGCCAGCAGTTTCGGGAGACTAGCGGGAGTCCACGAGCAGTACTTC.